A selection of T cell receptor beta chains follows, all from one sample in a study of T cells in tuberculosis. Profiled with immunoSEQ multiplex PCR; TCRdb holds only in-frame clones, not every one. The sample consists of 35,000 to 55,000 clones, about 95% of them appearing once. Sequenced input: PBMCs. These receptors originate from a donor aged 10-35 years with latent tuberculosis or without tuberculosis infection. Both conserved end residues are part of each CDR3. Fields, in order: D gene, clone size, J gene, V gene, CDR3 DNA, CDR3 protein. A D gene is named only where the DNA matches it firmly. Not all rows give a size; the values are once, few, many and, for expanded clones, a class.

-,-,TRBJ2-1,TRBV6-1,TGTGCCAGCGGGGGGATTTCCCATGAGCAGTTCTTC,CASGGISHEQFF
-,-,TRBJ2-3,TRBV7-2,TGTGCCAGCAGCTGGGACTTCACAGATACGCAGTATTTT,CASSWDFTDTQYF
TRBD1,-,TRBJ1-2,TRBV18,TGTGCCAGCTCACCACGAAGGACAGGGGAGAGATTTAACTATGGCTACACCTTC,CASSPRRTGERFNYGYTF
TRBD1,-,TRBJ1-6,TRBV30,TGTGCCTGGAGAATCAGGACAGGGGGTAATTCACCCCTCCACTTT,CAWRIRTGGNSPLHF
-,once,TRBJ1-5,TRBV5-6,TGTGCCAGCAGCCAGGGGAATATCGGGCAGGGCAATCAGCCCCAGCATTTT,CASSQGNIGQGNQPQHF
TRBD1,-,TRBJ2-7,TRBV10-2,TGCGCCAGCAGCCTACAGGGGCGGTCCGACGAGCAGTACTTC,CASSLQGRSDEQYF
TRBD1,-,TRBJ2-2,TRBV6-5,TGTGCCAGCAGTTACAGGGGGCTGGCCGGGGAGCTGTTTTTT,CASSYRGLAGELFF
TRBD1,-,TRBJ2-4,TRBV11-3,TGTGCCAGCAGCGGCCGGGACAGGTGGGGCGAAAACATTCAGTACTTC,CASSGRDRWGENIQYF
TRBD2,-,TRBJ2-2,TRBV9,TGTGCCAGCAGCGCCAGGACTAGCGGGATCGGGGAGCTGTTTTTT,CASSARTSGIGELFF
-,-,TRBJ1-4,TRBV9,TGTGCCAGCAGCCTTAATACAGGGAAACTGTTTTTT,CASSLNTGKLFF
-,-,TRBJ2-7,TRBV2,TGTGCCAGCAGTGACGCCCGGGGTAGTTACGAGCAGTACTTC,CASSDARGSYEQYF
TRBD1,-,TRBJ1-1,TRBV14,TGTGCCAGCAGCCCAGGGACAGCTAACACTGAAGCTTTCTTT,CASSPGTANTEAFF
-,-,TRBJ1-2,TRBV1,TGCACCAGCAGCCAACCGACAGAAATCAACTATGGCTACACCTTC,CTSSQPTEINYGYTF
TRBD2,-,TRBJ2-7,TRBV27,TGTGCCAGCAGTTTATCGCGGGGGGTCAGGTACGAGCAGTACTTC,CASSLSRGVRYEQYF
TRBD2,-,TRBJ2-5,TRBV2,TGTGCCAGCAGTGAGGAGGGACTAGCGGCGGAGACCCAGTACTTC,CASSEEGLAAETQYF
-,-,TRBJ2-4,TRBV19,TGTGCCAGTAGTATAGGGGGGGACCGAAACATTCAGTACTTC,CASSIGGDRNIQYF
-,once,TRBJ2-1,TRBV7-2,TGTGCCAGCAGCTTAGGACACTACAATGAGCAGTTCTTC,CASSLGHYNEQFF
-,-,TRBJ2-7,TRBV2,TGTGCCAGCAGTTCGAGTCCCGAGCAGTACTTC,CASSSSPEQYF
-,-,TRBJ1-1,TRBV28,TGTGCCAGCAGTTTCGGGGAAGTGACTGAAGCTTTCTTT,CASSFGEVTEAFF
-,-,TRBJ2-7,TRBV14,TGTGCCAGCAGCCGAACTGAAAAGGGGACCTACGAGCAGTACTTC,CASSRTEKGTYEQYF
TRBD2,-,TRBJ2-7,TRBV9,TGTGCCAGCAGCGCAGGGGCGGGAGGCTCCTACGAGCAGTACTTC,CASSAGAGGSYEQYF
TRBD2,-,TRBJ2-2,TRBV9,TGTGCCAGCAGCGCGGGACTAGCGGGATTCTACACCGGGGAGCTGTTTTTT,CASSAGLAGFYTGELFF
TRBD2,-,TRBJ2-1,TRBV18,TGTGCCAGCTCACCAAGAGGCGGGAGCAATGAGCAGTTCTTC,CASSPRGGSNEQFF
-,once,TRBJ2-7,TRBV30,TGTGCCTGGAGTGTGGCGGGGACCTACGAGCAGTACTTC,CAWSVAGTYEQYF
TRBD2,-,TRBJ2-1,TRBV2,TGTGCCAGCGGTGCAGCGGGGGCTCACGGTGAGCAGTTCTTC,CASGAAGAHGEQFF
-,-,TRBJ1-2,TRBV6-1,TGTGCCAGCAGTGCCAGCAGGGTACTCTTAGGCGGCTACACCTTC,CASSASRVLLGGYTF
-,-,TRBJ2-1,TRBV29-1,TGCAGCGGTACCCTAGCAGCAGTCTCCTACAATGAGCAGTTCTTC,CSGTLAAVSYNEQFF
TRBD2,-,TRBJ2-1,TRBV7-2,TGTGCCAGCAGCTTAAAGCGGGGGGACCATTACAATGAGCAGTTCTTC,CASSLKRGDHYNEQFF
TRBD2,-,TRBJ2-3,TRBV7-9,TGTGCCAGCAGCTCGAGGCGGGAGCATGAGGTAGATACGCAGTATTTT,CASSSRREHEVDTQYF
TRBD2,-,TRBJ2-1,TRBV19,TGTGCCAGTAGTATTATGTCGGGAGGGCTCCGCAATGAGCAGTTCTTC,CASSIMSGGLRNEQFF
-,-,TRBJ2-1,TRBV5-4,TGTGCCAGCAGCTTCCGGGACTTGGATAGGGAGCAGTTCTTC,CASSFRDLDREQFF
TRBD1,-,TRBJ1-5,TRBV19,TGTGCCAGTTTCTCGGGGACAGGAGGCAATCAGCCCCAGCATTTT,CASFSGTGGNQPQHF
-,-,TRBJ2-1,TRBV5-1,TGCGCCAGCAGCCTGGCTAATGAGCAGTTCTTC,CASSLANEQFF
TRBD2,-,TRBJ2-1,TRBV5-1,TGCGCCAGCAGCCCGGGGACTTTAGCGGGAGGGTACAATGAGCAGTTCTTC,CASSPGTLAGGYNEQFF
TRBD2,-,TRBJ2-1,TRBV15,TGTGCCACCAGCAGAGAAGGGGTTCTAGCGGACTCCTACAATGAGCAGTTCTTC,CATSREGVLADSYNEQFF
-,-,TRBJ1-5,TRBV6-5,TGTGCCAGCAGTGAACAGCCTAGCAATCAGCCCCAGCATTTT,CASSEQPSNQPQHF
-,-,TRBJ1-6,TRBV6-1,TGTGCCAGCAGTGGTCATTATCGGGGGGGGTTTGATTCACCCCTCCACTTT,CASSGHYRGGFDSPLHF
-,-,TRBJ1-5,TRBV27,TGTGCCAGCAGTTTATCTTCAGTTAGCAATCAGCCCCAGCATTTT,CASSLSSVSNQPQHF
-,once,TRBJ1-2,TRBV7-2,TGTGCCAGCAGCTTATTAGGGGACTATGGCTACACCTTC,CASSLLGDYGYTF
-,-,TRBJ2-3,TRBV27,TGTGCCAGCAGTTCCATCCGGGGAACTAGCACAGATACGCAGTATTTT,CASSSIRGTSTDTQYF